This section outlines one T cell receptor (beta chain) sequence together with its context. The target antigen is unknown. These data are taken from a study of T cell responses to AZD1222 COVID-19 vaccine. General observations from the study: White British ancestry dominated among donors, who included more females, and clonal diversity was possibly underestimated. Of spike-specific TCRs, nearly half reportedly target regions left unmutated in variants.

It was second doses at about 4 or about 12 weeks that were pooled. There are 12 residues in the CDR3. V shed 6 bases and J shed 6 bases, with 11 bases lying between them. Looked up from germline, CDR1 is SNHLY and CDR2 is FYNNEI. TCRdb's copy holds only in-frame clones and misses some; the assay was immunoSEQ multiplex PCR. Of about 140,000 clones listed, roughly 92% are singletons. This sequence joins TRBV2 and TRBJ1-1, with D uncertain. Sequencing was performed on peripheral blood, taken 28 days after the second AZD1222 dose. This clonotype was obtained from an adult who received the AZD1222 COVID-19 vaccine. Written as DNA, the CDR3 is TGTGCCAGCAGCCCTCTTACCGCTGAAGCTTTCTTT. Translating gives CASSPLTAEAFF. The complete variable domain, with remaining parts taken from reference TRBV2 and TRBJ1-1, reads EPEVTQTPSHQVTQMGQEVILRCVPISNHLYFYWYRQILGQKVEFLVSFYNNEISEKSEIFDDQFSVERPDGSNFTLKIRSTKLEDSAMYFCASSPLTAEAFFGQGTRLTVV.